The 29 T cell receptor beta chains presented below share a single source sample, sequenced in a study of T cell changes during pregnancy in multiple sclerosis. Only in-frame clones appear in the TCRdb table, and some are missing; sequencing was by immunoSEQ multiplex PCR. Here the sample spans fewer than 100,000 clones, 89% being singletons. This specimen was peripheral blood, taken before pregnancy. These receptor sequences come from a female donor with multiple sclerosis, enrolled in a pregnancy study.

In DNA form, the CDR3 reads TGTGCCAGCAGCTTGGGTCTAGCGGTTTCCTACAATGAGCAGTTCTTC. The encoded protein is CASSLGLAVSYNEQFF. The gene calls are TRBV5-4 and TRBJ2-1; 7 nucleotides line up with TRBD2. The CDR3 sequence is 16 residues long. Germline V gives CDR1 SGHNT, CDR2 YYREEE (reference sequence). V trimming: 0 bases; J trimming: 1 base; junction bases outside the gene matches: 4.

This clone was detected a few times. This sequence joins TRBV6-6 and TRBJ1-1; D possibly corresponds to TRBD1 (5 bases). V lost 4 bases, J lost 3 bases, and 12 bases lay in between. The CDR3 sequence is 14 residues long. Germline V gene data show CDR1 as MNHNY and CDR2 as SVGAGI (reference sequence). The chain's CDR3 is CASSFQGTYTEAFF. CDR3 in DNA: TGTGCCAGCAGTTTCCAGGGAACCTACACTGAAGCTTTCTTT.

The CDR3 DNA reads TGTGCCAGCAGTAAAACAGGGTTCCAGACCTACAATGAGCAGTTCTTC. Its protein is CASSKTGFQTYNEQFF. The chain has TRBV2 and TRBJ2-1; the D gene is possibly TRBD1 (6 bases). CDR1 SNHLY and CDR2 FYNNEI come from the germline V gene. The CDR3 is 16 amino acids. The ends were cut back, 5 bases at V and 2 bases at J, with 16 bases in the middle.

The rearrangement uses TRBV6-6 and TRBJ1-5, with a possible D match to TRBD1 (6 bases). Per germline, CDR1 MNHNY and CDR2 SVGAGI (reference sequence). V lost 0 bases and J lost 2, with 8 bases in between. The CDR3 is 15 residues long. CDR3 bases: TGTGCCAGCAGTTACTCTCGACAGGGCAATCAGCCCCAGCATTTT. This codes for CASSYSRQGNQPQHF.

The V gene is TRBV19, the J gene TRBJ1-6; TRBD1 is a possible D gene (5 bases). This CDR3 contains 14 residues. CDR1 is LNHDA, CDR2 SQIVND, per germline (reference sequence). The germline V and J ends were trimmed by 6 bases and 9 bases, with 15 bases remaining between them. The CDR3 DNA sequence: TGTGCCAGTAGCACCGGGACTGAGGCTTCACCCCTCCACTTT. Amino acid sequence: CASSTGTEASPLHF.

The genes are TRBV10-2 and TRBJ2-2; 9 nucleotides agree with TRBD1. This CDR3 spans 15 amino acids. The trim removed 5 bases at V and 5 bases at J, leaving 6 bases unmatched. Germline V CDR1 and CDR2: WSHSY, SAAADI. The CDR3, as DNA: TGCGCCAGCAGTAGGGACAGGGTTGAGACCGGGGAGCTGTTTTTT. It specifies CASSRDRVETGELFF.

The chain uses TRBV7-8 and TRBJ1-5; 11 bases match TRBD1. Germline CDR1 SGHVS, CDR2 FQNEAQ. The length of the CDR3 is 20 residues. The junction had 14 bases not matched to a gene; V was cut back by 0 bases and J by 4 bases. The DNA of the CDR3 is TGTGCCAGCAGCTTAGCCCGGGACAGGGGGGCGGTTACCCTTAATCAGCCCCAGCATTTT. Translating it yields CASSLARDRGAVTLNQPQHF.

The chain is built from TRBV9 and TRBJ2-1; possibly TRBD1 for D (5 bases). The CDR3 spans 14 residues. The germline V gene encodes CDR1 SGDLS and CDR2 YYNGEE. V lost 0 bases to trimming and J lost 6 bases, with 10 bases between them. CDR3 nucleotides: TGTGCCAGCAGCGTAGATAGGGGAACCAATGAGCAGTTCTTC. This gives the protein CASSVDRGTNEQFF.

This clone occurred once. The chain recombines TRBV2 with TRBJ1-4, with D possibly being TRBD1 (5 bases). CDR1 is SNHLY, CDR2 FYNNEI, per germline. Trimming took 6 bases from V and 6 from J, leaving 5 bases between them. The CDR3 contains 11 residues. The chain's CDR3 is CASSRDEKLFF. The DNA of the CDR3 is TGTGCCAGCAGCAGGGATGAAAAACTGTTTTTT.

V and J are TRBV2 and TRBJ1-6; 7 bases align to TRBD1. Trimming at V came to 8 bases and at J to 5 bases, leaving 3 bases not matched to a gene. Germline CDR1 reads SNHLY; CDR2 reads FYNNEI. This CDR3 is 13 amino acids long. The CDR3 spells CASGQDHNSPLHF. CDR3 DNA sequence: TGTGCCAGCGGACAGGATCATAATTCACCCCTCCACTTT.

The chain combines TRBV10-2 with TRBJ1-6, with 8 bases aligning to TRBD1. The V gene's germline CDR1 is WSHSY and CDR2 SAAADI. The CDR3 is made up of 16 amino acids. Losses at the gene ends were 6 bases for V and 6 bases for J; bases not matched to a gene: 10. Here the CDR3 DNA reads TGCGCCAGCAGCCGGGGTTCGGACAGGGTTAATTCACCCCTCCACTTT. Its protein product is CASSRGSDRVNSPLHF.

The J gene is TRBJ1-4, the V gene TRBV11-2; D call uncertain. Germline V gene lookup returns CDR1 SGHAT and CDR2 FQNNGV. The V end was cut by 0 bases, the J end by 0 bases, with 17 bases between. CDR3 length: 19 amino acids. The CDR3 is CASSLDRLERGATNEKLFF. DNA for the CDR3: TGTGCCAGCAGCTTAGATCGGCTGGAGAGAGGTGCAACTAATGAAAAACTGTTTTTT.

The chain joins TRBV9 to TRBJ1-1; D gene ambiguous. V was pared by 0 bases and J by 4 bases, with 19 bases between. The germline CDR1 and CDR2 sequences are SGDLS and YYNGEE. CDR3 length: 17 amino acids. DNA for the CDR3: TGTGCCAGCAGCGTAGCTGGAGACTATCGCCTTCTCACTGAAGCTTTCTTT. Its protein is CASSVAGDYRLLTEAFF.

The J gene is TRBJ2-1, the V gene TRBV7-9; 7 bases are a match to TRBD2. Germline V gene data show CDR1 as SEHNR and CDR2 as FQNEAQ (reference sequence). V lost 6 bases to trimming and J lost 5 bases; unmatched junction nucleotides: 10. The CDR3 consists of 15 residues. The CDR3 loop reads CASSGDYSIHNEQFF. The DNA of the CDR3 is TGTGCCAGCAGTGGGGACTACAGCATCCACAATGAGCAGTTCTTC.

The chain links TRBV2 to TRBJ2-3, with TRBD2 as a possible D gene (5 bases). This CDR3 comprises 14 residues. Trimming stripped 5 bases from V and 5 bases from J, with 14 bases between. The germline CDR1 and CDR2 sequences are SNHLY and FYNNEI. DNA of the CDR3: TGTGCCAGCAGTCTAGCCTTACTAGTAGATACGCAGTATTTT. It translates to CASSLALLVDTQYF.

The genes are TRBV7-9 and TRBJ1-4, with D possibly being TRBD1 (5 bases). V lost 5 bases, J lost 2 bases, and 9 bases lay in between. The V gene's germline CDR1 is SEHNR and CDR2 FQNEAQ (reference sequence). The CDR3 consists of 14 residues. Here the CDR3 reads CASSSGGTNEKLFF. Here the CDR3 DNA reads TGTGCCAGCAGCAGTGGGGGGACTAATGAAAAACTGTTTTTT.

CDR3 DNA sequence: TGTGCCAGCAGCACCGCAGGGGGCCCCTACGAGCAGTACTTC. Translating gives CASSTAGGPYEQYF. The rearrangement links TRBV7-9 to TRBJ2-7, with 8 bases identical to TRBD1. This CDR3 has 14 residues. The V and J ends lost 5 bases and 2 bases, in that order; junction bases with no gene match: 5. CDR1 and CDR2 from the germline V gene are SEHNR and FQNEAQ (reference sequence).

The chain combines TRBV11-3 with TRBJ2-3; D may be TRBD2 (5 bases). CDR1 is SGHNT, CDR2 YENEEA, per germline. V was cut by 4 bases and J by 6 bases, with 11 bases left in between. This CDR3 comprises 13 residues. The DNA for the CDR3 is TGTGCCAGCAGCTCCCCCACGGGGGATACGCAGTATTTT. Protein: CASSSPTGDTQYF. The full variable domain, completed using reference TRBV11-3 and TRBJ2-3, is EAGVVQSPRYKIIEKKQPVAFWCNPISGHNTLYWYLQNLGQGPELLIRYENEEAVDDSQLPKDRFSAERLKGVDSTLKIQPAELGDSAVYLCASSSPTGDTQYFGPGTRLTVL.

The CDR3 sequence: CASTRGQGSEAFF. Written as DNA, the CDR3 is TGTGCCAGCACCCGGGGACAGGGATCTGAAGCTTTCTTT. The genes are TRBV28 and TRBJ1-1; TRBD1 aligns across 9 bases. The CDR3 totals 13 residues. Germline V CDR1 and CDR2: MDHEN, SYDVKM. Germline trimming cut 7 bases from V and 6 bases from J; bases unmatched to any gene: 6.

This clone has more than one count but fewer than ten. The chain uses TRBV10-2 and TRBJ2-2; possibly TRBD1 for D (5 bases). The CDR3 covers 13 residues. Per germline, CDR1 WSHSY and CDR2 SAAADI. The V end lost 3 bases, the J end lost 3 bases, and 5 bases lay between the germline ends. The CDR3 reads CASSDRDTGELFF. The CDR3 DNA reads TGCGCCAGCAGTGACAGGGACACCGGGGAGCTGTTTTTT.

The table lists this clone with a few counts. V and J are TRBV21-1 and TRBJ1-2. TRBV21-1 is flagged as a pseudogene. The CDR3 is 14 residues long. The CDR3 loop is CASSKSGANYGYTF. CDR3 in DNA: TGTGCCAGCAGCAAATCGGGGGCTAACTATGGCTACACCTTC.

This chain links TRBV10-3 with TRBJ2-7; D is perhaps TRBD1 (6 bases). CDR1 and CDR2 from the germline V gene are ENHRY and SYGVKD. CDR3 length: 15 amino acids. The V end was cut by 1 base, the J end by 2 bases, with 12 bases between. CDR3 nucleotides: TGTGCCATCAGTGAGTTTATGGACAGACCCTACGAGCAGTACTTC. Translated: CAISEFMDRPYEQYF.

The chain joins TRBV6-1 to TRBJ2-7, with 7 positions matching TRBD1. Germline-derived CDR1 and CDR2 are MNHNS and SASEGT. Trimming at V came to 6 bases and at J to 5 bases, leaving 4 bases not matched to a gene. The CDR3 contains 12 residues. CDR3 sequence (DNA): TGTGCCAGCAGCCTAACAGGGGACGAGCAGTACTTC. It is translated as CASSLTGDEQYF.

The genes are TRBV4-1 and TRBJ1-2, with 8 nucleotides matching TRBD1. Germline assignment: CDR1 MGHRA and CDR2 YSYEKL. V lost 3 bases, J lost 0 bases, and 9 bases stayed unmatched. The CDR3 sequence is 17 residues long. The DNA of the CDR3 is TGCGCCAGCAGCCAGCACCCGGGACAGGTGTCTAACTATGGCTACACCTTC. Translation gives CASSQHPGQVSNYGYTF.

The gene calls are TRBV9 and TRBJ2-1; 9 bases align to TRBD2. The CDR3 runs 15 residues. The germline V gene encodes CDR1 SGDLS and CDR2 YYNGEE. V lost 3 bases and J lost 9; bases outside the gene matches: 10. CDR3 amino acids: CASSGRRGGHGEQFF. The CDR3 DNA follows: TGTGCCAGCAGCGGTCGGCGGGGGGGCCATGGTGAGCAGTTCTTC.

The chain joins TRBV28 to TRBJ1-2, with D maybe TRBD1 (5 bases). The CDR3 totals 13 residues. V was trimmed by 4 bases and J by 3 bases, leaving 9 bases between them. Germline CDR1 MDHEN, CDR2 SYDVKM. CDR3 coding DNA: TGTGCCAGCAGTTCGACAGATTACTATGGCTACACCTTC. Amino acid sequence: CASSSTDYYGYTF.

J is TRBJ1-1 and V is TRBV11-2; D unresolved. The length of the CDR3 is 13 residues. V was cut by 1 base and J by 5 bases, with 8 bases left in between. The germline V gene has CDR1 SGHAT and CDR2 FQNNGV. The CDR3, as DNA: TGTGCCAGCAGCTTAGCGGCGGCTACTGAAGCTTTCTTT. Protein sequence: CASSLAAATEAFF.

This clone is a singleton in its sample. The chain couples TRBV6-1 to TRBJ2-7; D is possibly TRBD1 (6 bases). The ends were cut back, 2 bases at V and 0 bases at J, with 11 bases in the middle. The CDR3 runs 15 residues. Germline V lookup: CDR1 MNHNS, CDR2 SASEGT. CDR3 bases: TGTGCCAGCAGTGAAACGACAGGAAGCTCCTACGAGCAGTACTTC. Translation gives CASSETTGSSYEQYF.

The chain employs TRBV9 and TRBJ2-5; a weak D match, TRBD2 (7 bases). This CDR3 contains 18 residues. V lost 4 bases and J lost 4, with 26 bases in between. The V gene's germline CDR1 is SGDLS and CDR2 YYNGEE. CDR3 region: CASSPEWGKGGAGETQYF. In nucleotides, the CDR3 is TGTGCCAGCAGCCCAGAGTGGGGGAAAGGGGGGGCCGGAGAGACCCAGTACTTC. Full variable domain (rest looked up from reference TRBV9 and TRBJ2-5): DSGVTQTPKHLITATGQRVTLRCSPRSGDLSVYWYQQSLDQGLQFLIQYYNGEERAKGNILERFSAQQFPDLHSELNLSSLELGDSALYFCASSPEWGKGGAGETQYFGPGTRLLVL.